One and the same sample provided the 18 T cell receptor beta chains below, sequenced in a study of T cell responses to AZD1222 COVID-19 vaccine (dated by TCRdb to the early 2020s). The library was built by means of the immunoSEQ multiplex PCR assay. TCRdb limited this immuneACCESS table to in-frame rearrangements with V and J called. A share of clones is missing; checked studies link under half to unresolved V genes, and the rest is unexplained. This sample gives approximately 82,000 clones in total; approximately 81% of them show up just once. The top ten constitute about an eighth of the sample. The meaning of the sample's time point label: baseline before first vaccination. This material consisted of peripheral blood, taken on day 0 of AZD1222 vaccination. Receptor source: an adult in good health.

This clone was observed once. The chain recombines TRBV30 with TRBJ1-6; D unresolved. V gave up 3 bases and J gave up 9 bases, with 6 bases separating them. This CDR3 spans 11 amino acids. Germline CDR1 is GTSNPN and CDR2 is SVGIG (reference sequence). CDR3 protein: CAWRVISPLHF. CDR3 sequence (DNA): TGTGCCTGGAGGGTGATTTCACCCCTCCACTTT.

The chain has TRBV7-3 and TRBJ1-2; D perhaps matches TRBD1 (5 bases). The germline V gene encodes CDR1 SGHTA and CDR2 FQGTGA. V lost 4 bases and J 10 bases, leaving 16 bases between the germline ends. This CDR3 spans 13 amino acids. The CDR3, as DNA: TGTGCCAGCAGCTCGCCGGGGCAGGGCCACTACACCTTC. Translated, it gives CASSSPGQGHYTF.

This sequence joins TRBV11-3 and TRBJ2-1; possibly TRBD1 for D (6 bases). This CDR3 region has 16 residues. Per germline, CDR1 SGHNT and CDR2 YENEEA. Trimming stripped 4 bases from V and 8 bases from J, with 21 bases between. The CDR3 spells CASSSSGTREIYEQFF. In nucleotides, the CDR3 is TGTGCCAGCAGCTCCTCCGGGACAAGGGAGATCTATGAGCAGTTCTTC.

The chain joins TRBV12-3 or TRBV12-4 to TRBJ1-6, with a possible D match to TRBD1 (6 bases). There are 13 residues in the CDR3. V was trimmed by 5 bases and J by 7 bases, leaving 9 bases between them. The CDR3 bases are TGTGCCAGCAGTCTCACAGGGAATTCACCCCTCCACTTT. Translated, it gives CASSLTGNSPLHF.

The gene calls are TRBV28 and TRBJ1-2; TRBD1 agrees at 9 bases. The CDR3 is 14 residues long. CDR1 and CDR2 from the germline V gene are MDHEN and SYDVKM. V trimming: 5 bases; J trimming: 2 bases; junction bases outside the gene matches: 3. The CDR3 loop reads CASSTGGENYGYTF. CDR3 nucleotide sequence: TGTGCCAGCAGTACAGGGGGCGAAAACTATGGCTACACCTTC.

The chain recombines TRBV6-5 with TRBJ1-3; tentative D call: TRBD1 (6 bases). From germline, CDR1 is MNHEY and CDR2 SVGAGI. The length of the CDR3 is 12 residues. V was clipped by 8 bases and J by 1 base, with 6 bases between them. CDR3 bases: TGTGCCAGCGGACAGTCTGGAAACACCATATATTTT. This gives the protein CASGQSGNTIYF.

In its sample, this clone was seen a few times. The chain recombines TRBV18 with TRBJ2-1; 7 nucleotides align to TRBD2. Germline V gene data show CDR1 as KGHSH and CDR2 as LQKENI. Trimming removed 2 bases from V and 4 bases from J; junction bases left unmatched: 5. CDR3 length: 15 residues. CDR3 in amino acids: CASSPAGDLYNEQFF. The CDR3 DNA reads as TGTGCCAGCTCACCAGCGGGGGACCTTTACAATGAGCAGTTCTTC.

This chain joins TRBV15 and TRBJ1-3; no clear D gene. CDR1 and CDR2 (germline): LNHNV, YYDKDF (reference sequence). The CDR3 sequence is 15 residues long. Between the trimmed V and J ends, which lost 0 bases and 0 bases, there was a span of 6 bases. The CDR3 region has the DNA TGTGCCACCAGCAGAGACAGGAGCTCTGGAAACACCATATATTTT. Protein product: CATSRDRSSGNTIYF. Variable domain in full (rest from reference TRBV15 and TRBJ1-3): DAMVIQNPRYQVTQFGKPVTLSCSQTLNHNVMYWYQQKSSQAPKLLFHYYDKDFNNEADTPDNFQSRRPNTSFCFLDIRSPGLGDTAMYLCATSRDRSSGNTIYFGEGSWLTVV.

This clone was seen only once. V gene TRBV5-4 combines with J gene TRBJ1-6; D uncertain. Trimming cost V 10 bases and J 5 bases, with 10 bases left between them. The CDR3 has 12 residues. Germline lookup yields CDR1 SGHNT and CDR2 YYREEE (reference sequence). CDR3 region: CAAGPNNSPLHF. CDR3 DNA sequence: TGTGCCGCCGGACCTAATAATTCACCCCTCCACTTT.

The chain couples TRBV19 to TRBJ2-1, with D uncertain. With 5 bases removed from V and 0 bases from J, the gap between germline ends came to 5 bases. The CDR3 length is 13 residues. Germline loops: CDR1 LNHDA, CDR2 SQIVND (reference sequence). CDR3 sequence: CASSSNSYNEQFF. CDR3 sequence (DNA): TGTGCCAGTAGTTCAAACTCCTACAATGAGCAGTTCTTC.

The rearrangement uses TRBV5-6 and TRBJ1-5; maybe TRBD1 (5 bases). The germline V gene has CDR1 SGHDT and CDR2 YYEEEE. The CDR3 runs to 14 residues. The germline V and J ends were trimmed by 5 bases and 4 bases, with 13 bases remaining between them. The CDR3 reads CASSKRRTNQPQHF. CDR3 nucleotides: TGTGCCAGCAGTAAGAGGCGGACAAATCAGCCCCAGCATTTT. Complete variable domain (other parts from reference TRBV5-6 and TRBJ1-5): DAGVTQSPTHLIKTRGQQVTLRCSPKSGHDTVSWYQQALGQGPQFIFQYYEEEERQRGNFPDRFSGHQFPNYSSELNVNALLLGDSALYLCASSKRRTNQPQHFGDGTRLSIL.

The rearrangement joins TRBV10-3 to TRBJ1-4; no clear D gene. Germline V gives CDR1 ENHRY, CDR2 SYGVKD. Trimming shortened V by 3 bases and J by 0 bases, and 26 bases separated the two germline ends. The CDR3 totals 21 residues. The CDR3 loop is CAISEGWRAGPADATNEKLFF. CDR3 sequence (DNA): TGTGCCATCAGTGAAGGCTGGAGGGCAGGCCCGGCAGATGCAACTAATGAAAAACTGTTTTTT.

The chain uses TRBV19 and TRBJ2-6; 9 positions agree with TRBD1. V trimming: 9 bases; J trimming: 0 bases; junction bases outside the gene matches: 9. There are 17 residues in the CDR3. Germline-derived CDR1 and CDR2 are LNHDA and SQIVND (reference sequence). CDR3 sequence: CASWAGQGNSGANVLTF. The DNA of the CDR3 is TGTGCCAGCTGGGCGGGACAGGGCAACTCTGGGGCCAACGTCCTGACTTTC.

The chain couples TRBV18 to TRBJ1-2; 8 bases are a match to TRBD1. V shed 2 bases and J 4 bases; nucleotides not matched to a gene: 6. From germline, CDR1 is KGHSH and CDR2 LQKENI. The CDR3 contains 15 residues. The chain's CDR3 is CASSPGQGGGYGYTF. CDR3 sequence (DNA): TGTGCCAGCTCACCAGGACAGGGCGGGGGCTATGGCTACACCTTC.

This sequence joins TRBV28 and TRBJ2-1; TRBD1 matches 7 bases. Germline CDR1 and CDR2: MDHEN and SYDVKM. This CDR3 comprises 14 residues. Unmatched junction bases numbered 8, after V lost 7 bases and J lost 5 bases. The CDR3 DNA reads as TGTGCCAGCACTTATGGGACAGAAAACAATGAGCAGTTCTTC. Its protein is CASTYGTENNEQFF.

The chain's CDR3 is CASTRDLGETQYF. The DNA of the CDR3 is TGCGCCAGCACTCGAGACCTGGGAGAGACCCAGTACTTC. V and J are TRBV5-1 and TRBJ2-5; D is undetermined. This CDR3 comprises 13 residues. V lost 6 bases and J lost 4, with 13 bases in between. Germline V gene sequence: CDR1 SGHRS, CDR2 YFSETQ.

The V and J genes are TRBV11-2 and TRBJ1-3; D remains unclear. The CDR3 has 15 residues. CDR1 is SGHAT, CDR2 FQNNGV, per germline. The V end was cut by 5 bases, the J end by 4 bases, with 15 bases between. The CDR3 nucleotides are TGTGCCAGCAGCCTGCAGGCAGTGGGGGGAAACACCATATATTTT. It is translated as CASSLQAVGGNTIYF.

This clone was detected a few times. CDR3 region: CASSQVGQGPLYEQYF. The CDR3 bases are TGCGCCAGCAGCCAAGTGGGTCAGGGGCCCCTCTACGAGCAGTACTTC. The V call is TRBV4-1, the J call TRBJ2-7; a possible D gene is TRBD1 (6 bases). CDR1 MGHRA and CDR2 YSYEKL come from the germline V gene. CDR3 length: 16 amino acids. V was cut by 1 base and J by 3 bases, with 16 bases left in between.